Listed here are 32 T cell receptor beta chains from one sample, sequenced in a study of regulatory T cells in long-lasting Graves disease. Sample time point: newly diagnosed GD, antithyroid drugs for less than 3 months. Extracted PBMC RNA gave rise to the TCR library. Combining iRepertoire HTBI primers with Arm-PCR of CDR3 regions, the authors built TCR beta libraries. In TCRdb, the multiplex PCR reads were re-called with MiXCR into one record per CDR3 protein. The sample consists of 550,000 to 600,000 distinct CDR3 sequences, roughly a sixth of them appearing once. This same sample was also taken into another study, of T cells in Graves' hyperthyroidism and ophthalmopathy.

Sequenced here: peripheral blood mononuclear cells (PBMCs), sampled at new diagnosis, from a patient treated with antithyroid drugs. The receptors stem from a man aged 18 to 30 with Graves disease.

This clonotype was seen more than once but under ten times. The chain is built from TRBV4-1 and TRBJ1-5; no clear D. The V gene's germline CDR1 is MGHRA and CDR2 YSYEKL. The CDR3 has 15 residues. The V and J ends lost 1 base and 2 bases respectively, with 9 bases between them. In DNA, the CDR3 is TGCGCCAGCAGCCAAGCCCTTTGGGGCAATCAGCCCCAGCATTTT. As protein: CASSQALWGNQPQHF.

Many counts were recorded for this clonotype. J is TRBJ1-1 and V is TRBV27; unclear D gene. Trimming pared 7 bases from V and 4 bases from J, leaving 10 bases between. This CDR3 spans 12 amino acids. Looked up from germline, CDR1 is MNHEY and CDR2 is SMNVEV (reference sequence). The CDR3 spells CASKVGSTEAFF. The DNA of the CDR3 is TGTGCCAGCAAAGTCGGGAGCACTGAAGCTTTCTTT.

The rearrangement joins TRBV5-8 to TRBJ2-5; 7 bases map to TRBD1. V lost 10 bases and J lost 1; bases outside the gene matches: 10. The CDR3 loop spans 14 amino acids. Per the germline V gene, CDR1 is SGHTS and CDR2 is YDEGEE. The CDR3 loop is CADGWDRVQETQYF. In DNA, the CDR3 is TGTGCCGATGGTTGGGACAGAGTCCAAGAGACCCAGTACTTC.

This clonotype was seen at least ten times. The CDR3 DNA sequence: TGTGCCAGCAGTTTTTTAGGACAGGAGAACTATGGCTACACCTTC. Translating gives CASSFLGQENYGYTF. V and J are TRBV28 and TRBJ1-2, with 7 bases aligning to TRBD1. The CDR3 has 15 residues. V lost 3 bases to trimming and J lost 2 bases; unmatched junction nucleotides: 6. CDR1 is MDHEN, CDR2 SYDVKM, per germline.

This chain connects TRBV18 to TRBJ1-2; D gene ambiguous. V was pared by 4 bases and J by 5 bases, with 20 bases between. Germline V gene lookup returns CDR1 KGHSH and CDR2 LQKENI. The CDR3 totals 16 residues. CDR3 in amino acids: CASSQSQTITPYGYTF. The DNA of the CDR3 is TGTGCCAGCTCACAGTCGCAGACTATTACGCCGTATGGCTACACCTTC.

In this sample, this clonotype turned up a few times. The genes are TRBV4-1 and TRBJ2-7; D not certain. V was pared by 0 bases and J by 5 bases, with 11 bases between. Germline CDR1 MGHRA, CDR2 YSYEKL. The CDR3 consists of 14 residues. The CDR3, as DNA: TGCGCCAGCAGCCAAGATCCGCAGGCGGACGAGCAGTACTTC. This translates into CASSQDPQADEQYF.

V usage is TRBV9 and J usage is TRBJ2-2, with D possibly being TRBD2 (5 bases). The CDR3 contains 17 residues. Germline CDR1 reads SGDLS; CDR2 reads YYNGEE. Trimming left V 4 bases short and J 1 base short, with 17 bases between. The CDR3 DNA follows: TGTGCCAGCAGCCCAGAAGGGAGCGTTATGAACACCGGGGAGCTGTTTTTT. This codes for CASSPEGSVMNTGELFF.

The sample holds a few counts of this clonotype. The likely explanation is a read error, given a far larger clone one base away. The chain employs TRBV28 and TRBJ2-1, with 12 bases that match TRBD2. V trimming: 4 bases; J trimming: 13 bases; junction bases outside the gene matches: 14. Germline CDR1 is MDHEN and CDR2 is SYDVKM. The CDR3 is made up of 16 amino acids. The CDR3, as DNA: TGTGCCAGCAGTTCCCTCGGACTAGCGGGACGGGAGACCCAGTTCTTC. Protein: CASSSLGLAGRETQFF.

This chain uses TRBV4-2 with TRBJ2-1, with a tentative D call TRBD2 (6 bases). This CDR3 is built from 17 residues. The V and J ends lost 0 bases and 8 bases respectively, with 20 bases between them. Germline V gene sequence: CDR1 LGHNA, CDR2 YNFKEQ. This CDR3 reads CASSQDEEGGGRDEQFF. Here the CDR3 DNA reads TGTGCCAGCAGCCAAGATGAGGAGGGAGGAGGTAGGGATGAGCAGTTCTTC.

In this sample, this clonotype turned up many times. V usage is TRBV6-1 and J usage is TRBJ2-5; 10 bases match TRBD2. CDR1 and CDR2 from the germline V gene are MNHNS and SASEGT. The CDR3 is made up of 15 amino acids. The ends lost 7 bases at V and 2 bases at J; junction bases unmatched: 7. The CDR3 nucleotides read TGTGCCAGCACCGCGGGACTAGCGAGTCAAGAGACCCAGTACTTC. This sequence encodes CASTAGLASQETQYF.

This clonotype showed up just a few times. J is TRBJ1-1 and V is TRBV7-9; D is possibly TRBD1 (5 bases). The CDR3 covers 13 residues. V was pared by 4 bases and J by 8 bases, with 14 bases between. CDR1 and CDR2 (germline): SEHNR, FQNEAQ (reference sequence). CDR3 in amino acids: CASSSPSGVEAFF. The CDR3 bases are TGTGCCAGCAGCTCCCCCTCGGGGGTGGAAGCTTTCTTT.

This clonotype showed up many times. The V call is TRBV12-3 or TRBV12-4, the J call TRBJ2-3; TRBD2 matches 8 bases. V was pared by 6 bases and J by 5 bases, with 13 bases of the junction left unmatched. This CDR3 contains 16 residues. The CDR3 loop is CASSLGGSGRRDTQYF. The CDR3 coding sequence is TGTGCCAGCAGCCTTGGGGGGAGCGGGAGAAGAGATACGCAGTATTTT.

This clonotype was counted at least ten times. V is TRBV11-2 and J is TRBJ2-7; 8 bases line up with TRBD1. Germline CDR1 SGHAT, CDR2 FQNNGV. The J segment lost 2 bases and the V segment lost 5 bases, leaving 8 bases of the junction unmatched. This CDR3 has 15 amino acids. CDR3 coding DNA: TGTGCCAGCAGCCCAGGGGGCGCGGGCCCCTACGAGCAGTACTTC. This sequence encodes CASSPGGAGPYEQYF.

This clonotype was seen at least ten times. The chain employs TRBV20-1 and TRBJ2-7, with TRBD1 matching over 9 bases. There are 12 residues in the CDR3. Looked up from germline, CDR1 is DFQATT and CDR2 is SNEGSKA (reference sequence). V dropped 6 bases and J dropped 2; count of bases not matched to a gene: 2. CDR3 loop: CSARQGAYEQYF. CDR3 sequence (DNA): TGCAGTGCCAGACAGGGGGCCTACGAGCAGTACTTC.

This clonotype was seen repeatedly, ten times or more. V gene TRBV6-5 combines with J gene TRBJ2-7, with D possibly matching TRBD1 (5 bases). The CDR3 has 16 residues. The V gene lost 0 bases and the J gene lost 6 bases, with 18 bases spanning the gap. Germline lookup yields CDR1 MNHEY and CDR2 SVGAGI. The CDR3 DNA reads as TGTGCCAGCAGTTACTCGAATTATCCAGGGAAGGGCGAGCAGTACTTC. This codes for CASSYSNYPGKGEQYF.

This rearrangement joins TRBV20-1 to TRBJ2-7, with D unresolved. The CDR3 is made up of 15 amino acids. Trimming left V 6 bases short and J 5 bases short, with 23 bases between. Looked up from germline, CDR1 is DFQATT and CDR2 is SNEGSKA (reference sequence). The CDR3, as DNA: TGCAGTGCAAGCAAAGAAGGGCAGGCCACCCACGAGCAGTACTTC. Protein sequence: CSASKEGQATHEQYF.

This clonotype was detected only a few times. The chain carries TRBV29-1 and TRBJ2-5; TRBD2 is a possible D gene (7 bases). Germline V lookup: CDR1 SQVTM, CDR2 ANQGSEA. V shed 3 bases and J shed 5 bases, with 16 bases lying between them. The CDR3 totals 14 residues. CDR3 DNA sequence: TGCAGCGTTGACGTAGGGGAGGGGGTGGAGACCCAGTACTTC. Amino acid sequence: CSVDVGEGVETQYF.

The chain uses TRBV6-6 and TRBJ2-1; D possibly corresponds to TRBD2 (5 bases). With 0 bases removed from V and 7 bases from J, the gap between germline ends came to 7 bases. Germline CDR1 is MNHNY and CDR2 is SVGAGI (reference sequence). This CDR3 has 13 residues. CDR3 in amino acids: CASSYSRGNEQFF. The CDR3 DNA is TGTGCCAGCAGTTACTCGAGAGGGAATGAGCAGTTCTTC.

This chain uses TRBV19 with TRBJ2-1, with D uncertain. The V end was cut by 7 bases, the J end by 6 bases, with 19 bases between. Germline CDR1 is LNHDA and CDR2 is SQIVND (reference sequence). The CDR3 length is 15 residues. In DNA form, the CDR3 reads TGTGCCAGTACCCATGGGCAGCCTGGAAGCAATGAGCAGTTCTTC. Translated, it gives CASTHGQPGSNEQFF.

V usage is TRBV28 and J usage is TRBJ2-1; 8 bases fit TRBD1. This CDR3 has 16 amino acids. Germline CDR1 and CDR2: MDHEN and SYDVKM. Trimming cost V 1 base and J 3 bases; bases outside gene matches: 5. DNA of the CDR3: TGTGCCAGCAGTTTATTCTGGGGACAGGTCTACAATGAGCAGTTCTTC. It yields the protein CASSLFWGQVYNEQFF.

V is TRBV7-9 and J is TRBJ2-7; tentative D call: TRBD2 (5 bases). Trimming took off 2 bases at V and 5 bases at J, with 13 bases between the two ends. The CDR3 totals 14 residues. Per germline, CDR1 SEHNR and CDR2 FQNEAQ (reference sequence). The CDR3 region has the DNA TGTGCCAGCAGCTTAAAGAGGTTCGGGAACGAGCAGTACTTC. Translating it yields CASSLKRFGNEQYF.

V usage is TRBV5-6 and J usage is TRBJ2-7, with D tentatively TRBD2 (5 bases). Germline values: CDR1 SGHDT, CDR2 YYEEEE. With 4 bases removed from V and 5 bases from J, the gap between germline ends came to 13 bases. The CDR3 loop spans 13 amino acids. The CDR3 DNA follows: TGTGCCAGCAGCATCTTCGAGGGAAACGAGCAGTACTTC. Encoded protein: CASSIFEGNEQYF.

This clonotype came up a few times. DNA for the CDR3: TGTGCCAGCAGCTTAGTCCTACCGACTAGCGGGAGCTACGAGCAGTACTTC. Translation: CASSLVLPTSGSYEQYF. This rearrangement joins TRBV11-2 to TRBJ2-7; 12 bases are shared with TRBD2. The J segment lost 3 bases and the V segment lost 1 base, leaving 7 bases of the junction unmatched. Germline CDR1 reads SGHAT; CDR2 reads FQNNGV. The CDR3 sequence is 17 residues long.

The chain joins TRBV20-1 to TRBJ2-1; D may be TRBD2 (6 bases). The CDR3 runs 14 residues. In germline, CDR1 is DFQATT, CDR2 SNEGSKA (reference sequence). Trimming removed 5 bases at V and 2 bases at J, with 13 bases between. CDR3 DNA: TGCAGTGCTTTGGACTACGTTACCTACAATGAGCAGTTCTTC. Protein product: CSALDYVTYNEQFF.

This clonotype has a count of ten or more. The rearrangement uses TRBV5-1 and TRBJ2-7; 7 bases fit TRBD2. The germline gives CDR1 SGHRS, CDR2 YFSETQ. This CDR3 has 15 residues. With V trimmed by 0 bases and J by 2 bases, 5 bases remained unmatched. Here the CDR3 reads CASSLVLAEAYEQYF. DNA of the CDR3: TGCGCCAGCAGCTTGGTGCTAGCGGAAGCCTACGAGCAGTACTTC.

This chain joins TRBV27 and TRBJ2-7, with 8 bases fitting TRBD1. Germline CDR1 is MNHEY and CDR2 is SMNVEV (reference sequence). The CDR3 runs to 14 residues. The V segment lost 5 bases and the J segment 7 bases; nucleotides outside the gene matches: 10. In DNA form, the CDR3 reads TGTGCCAGCAGTGCCCGGGGACAGGCTCGGGAGCAGTACTTC. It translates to CASSARGQAREQYF.

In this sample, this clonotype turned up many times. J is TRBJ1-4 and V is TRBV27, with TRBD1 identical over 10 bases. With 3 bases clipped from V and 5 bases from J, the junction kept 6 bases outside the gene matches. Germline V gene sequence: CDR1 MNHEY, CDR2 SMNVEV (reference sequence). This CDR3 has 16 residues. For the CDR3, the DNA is TGTGCCAGCAGTTTGATGCCGGGACAGGGGAATGAAAAACTGTTTTTT. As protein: CASSLMPGQGNEKLFF. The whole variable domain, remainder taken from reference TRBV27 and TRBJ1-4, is EAQVTQNPRYLITVTGKKLTVTCSQNMNHEYMSWYRQDPGLGLRQIYYSMNVEVTDKGDVPEGYKVSRKEKRNFPLILESPSPNQTSLYFCASSLMPGQGNEKLFFGSGTQLSVL.

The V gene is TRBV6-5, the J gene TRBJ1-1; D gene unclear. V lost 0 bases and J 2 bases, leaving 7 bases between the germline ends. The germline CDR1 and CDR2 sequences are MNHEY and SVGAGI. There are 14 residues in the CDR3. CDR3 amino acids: CASSYSRHNTEAFF. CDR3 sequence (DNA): TGTGCCAGCAGTTACTCGCGACATAACACTGAAGCTTTCTTT.

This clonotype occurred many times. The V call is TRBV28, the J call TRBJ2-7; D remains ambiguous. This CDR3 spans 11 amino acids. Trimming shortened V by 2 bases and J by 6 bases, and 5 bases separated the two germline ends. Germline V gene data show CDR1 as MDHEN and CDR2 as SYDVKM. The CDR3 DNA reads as TGTGCCAGCAGTTTAAAGGGCGAGCAGTACTTC. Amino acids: CASSLKGEQYF.

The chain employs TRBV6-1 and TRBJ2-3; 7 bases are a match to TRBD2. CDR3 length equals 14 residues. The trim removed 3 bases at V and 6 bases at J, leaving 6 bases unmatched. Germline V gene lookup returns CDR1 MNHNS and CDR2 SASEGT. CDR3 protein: CASSELAERDTQYF. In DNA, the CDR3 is TGTGCCAGCAGTGAGCTAGCGGAAAGGGATACGCAGTATTTT.

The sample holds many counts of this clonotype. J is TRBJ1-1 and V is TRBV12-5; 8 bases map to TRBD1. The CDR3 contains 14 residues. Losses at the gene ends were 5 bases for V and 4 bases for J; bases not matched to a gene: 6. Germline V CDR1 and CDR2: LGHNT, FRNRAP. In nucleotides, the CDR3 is TGTGCTAGTGGTGCCGGACAGGGAGGCACTGAAGCTTTCTTT. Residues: CASGAGQGGTEAFF.

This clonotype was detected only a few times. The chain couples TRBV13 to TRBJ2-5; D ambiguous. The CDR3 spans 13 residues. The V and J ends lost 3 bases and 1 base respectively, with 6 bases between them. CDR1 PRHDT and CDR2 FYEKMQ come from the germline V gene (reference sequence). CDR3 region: CASSLDAQETQYF. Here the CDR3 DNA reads TGTGCCAGCAGCTTGGACGCCCAAGAGACCCAGTACTTC.